This TCR beta chain was documented in a study of PD-L1 blockade in urothelial cancer. Study background: Blood was evaluated 3 weeks (second dose) and 6 weeks after therapy began.

Using immunoSEQ multiplex PCR, the repertoire was profiled, and TCRdb retains in-frame clones only, with some absent. The sample includes about 90,000 clones, around nine tenths of them seen just once. Germline V gene sequence: CDR1 SGHTA, CDR2 FQGNSA. This CDR3 is 15 amino acids long. With V trimmed by 1 base and J by 5 bases, 4 bases remained unmatched. The sequence came from a man in his fifties or sixties with urothelial cancer. The genes are TRBV7-2 and TRBJ1-5; the match to TRBD1 covers 8 bases. Material: PBMCs, obtained around atezolizumab (anti-PD-L1) treatment. In DNA form, the CDR3 reads TGTGCCAGCAGCTTAGTCGACAGGGGTGATCAGCCCCAGCATTTT. The encoded protein is CASSLVDRGDQPQHF.